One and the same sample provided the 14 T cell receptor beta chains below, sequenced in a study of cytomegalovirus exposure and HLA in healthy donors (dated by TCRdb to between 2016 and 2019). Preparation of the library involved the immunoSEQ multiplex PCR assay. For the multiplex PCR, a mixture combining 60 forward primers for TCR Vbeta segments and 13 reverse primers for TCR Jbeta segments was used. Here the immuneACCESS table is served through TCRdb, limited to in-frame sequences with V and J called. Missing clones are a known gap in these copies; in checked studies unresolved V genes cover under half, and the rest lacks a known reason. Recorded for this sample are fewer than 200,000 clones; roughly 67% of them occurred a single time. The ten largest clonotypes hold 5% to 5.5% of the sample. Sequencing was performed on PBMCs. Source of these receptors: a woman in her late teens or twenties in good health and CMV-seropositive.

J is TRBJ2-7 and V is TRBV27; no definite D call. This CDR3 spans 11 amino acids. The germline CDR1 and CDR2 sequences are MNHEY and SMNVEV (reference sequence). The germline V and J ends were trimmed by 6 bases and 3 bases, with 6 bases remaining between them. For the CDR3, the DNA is TGTGCCAGCAGCTCCGGCTACGAGCAGTACTTC. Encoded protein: CASSSGYEQYF.

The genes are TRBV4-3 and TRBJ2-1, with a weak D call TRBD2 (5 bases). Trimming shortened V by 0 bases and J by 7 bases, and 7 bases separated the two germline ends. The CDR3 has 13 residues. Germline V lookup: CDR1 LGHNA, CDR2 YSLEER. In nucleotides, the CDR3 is TGCGCCAGCAGCCAAGATGGAGGAAATGAGCAGTTCTTC. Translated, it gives CASSQDGGNEQFF.

This CDR3 is CASSLGKQGRPYEQYF. CDR3 nucleotides: TGTGCCAGCAGCTTAGGAAAACAGGGGAGGCCCTACGAGCAGTACTTC. The V and J genes are TRBV7-2 and TRBJ2-7, with TRBD1 as a possible D gene (7 bases). The CDR3 loop spans 16 amino acids. V was trimmed by 1 base and J by 2 bases, leaving 15 bases between them. Germline loops: CDR1 SGHTA, CDR2 FQGNSA.

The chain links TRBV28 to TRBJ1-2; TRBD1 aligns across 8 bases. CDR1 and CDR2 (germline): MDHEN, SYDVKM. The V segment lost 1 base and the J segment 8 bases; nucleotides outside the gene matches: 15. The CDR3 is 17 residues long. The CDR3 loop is CASSLLSVKDRANGYTF. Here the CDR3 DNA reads TGTGCCAGCAGTTTATTGAGCGTCAAGGACAGGGCGAACGGCTACACCTTC.

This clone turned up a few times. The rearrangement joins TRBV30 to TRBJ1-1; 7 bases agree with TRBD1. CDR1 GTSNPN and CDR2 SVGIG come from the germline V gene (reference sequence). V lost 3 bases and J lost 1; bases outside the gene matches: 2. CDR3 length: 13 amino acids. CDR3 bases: TGTGCCTGGAGCAGGACAGGGAACACTGAAGCTTTCTTT. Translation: CAWSRTGNTEAFF. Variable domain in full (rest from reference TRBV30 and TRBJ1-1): SQTIHQWPATLVQPVGSPLSLECTVEGTSNPNLYWYRQAAGRGLQLLFYSVGIGQISSEVPQNLSASRPQDRQFILSSKKLLLSDSGFYLCAWSRTGNTEAFFGQGTRLTVV.

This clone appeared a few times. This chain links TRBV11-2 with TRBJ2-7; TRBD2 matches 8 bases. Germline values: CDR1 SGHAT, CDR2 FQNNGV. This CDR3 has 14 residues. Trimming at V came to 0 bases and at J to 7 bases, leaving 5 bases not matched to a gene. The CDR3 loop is CASSLDREGREQYF. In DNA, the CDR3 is TGTGCCAGCAGCTTAGATCGGGAGGGGAGGGAGCAGTACTTC. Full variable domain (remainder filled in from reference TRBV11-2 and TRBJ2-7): EAGVAQSPRYKIIEKRQSVAFWCNPISGHATLYWYQQILGQGPKLLIQFQNNGVVDDSQLPKDRFSAERLKGVDSTLKIQPAKLEDSAVYLCASSLDREGREQYFGPGTRLTVT.

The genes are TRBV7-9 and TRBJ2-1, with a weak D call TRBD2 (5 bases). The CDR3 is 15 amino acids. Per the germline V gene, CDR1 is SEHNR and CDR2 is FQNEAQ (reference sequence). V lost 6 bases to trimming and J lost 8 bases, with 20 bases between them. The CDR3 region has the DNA TGTGCCAGCAGGCTAGCCAGGCACTCGTGGGATGAGCAGTTCTTC. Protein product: CASRLARHSWDEQFF. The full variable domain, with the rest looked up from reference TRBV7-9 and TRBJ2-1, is DTGVSQNPRHKITKRGQNVTFRCDPISEHNRLYWYRQTLGQGPEFLTYFQNEAQLEKSRLLSDRFSAERPKGSFSTLEIQRTEQGDSAMYLCASRLARHSWDEQFFGPGTRLTVL.

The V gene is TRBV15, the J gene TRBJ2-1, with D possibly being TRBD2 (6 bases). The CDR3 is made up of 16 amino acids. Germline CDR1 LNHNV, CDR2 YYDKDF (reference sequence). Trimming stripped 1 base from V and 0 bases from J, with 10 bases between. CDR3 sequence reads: CATSRGSGSSYNEQFF. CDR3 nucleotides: TGTGCCACCAGCAGAGGTAGCGGTAGCTCCTACAATGAGCAGTTCTTC. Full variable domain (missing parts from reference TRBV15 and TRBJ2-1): DAMVIQNPRYQVTQFGKPVTLSCSQTLNHNVMYWYQQKSSQAPKLLFHYYDKDFNNEADTPDNFQSRRPNTSFCFLDIRSPGLGDTAMYLCATSRGSGSSYNEQFFGPGTRLTVL.

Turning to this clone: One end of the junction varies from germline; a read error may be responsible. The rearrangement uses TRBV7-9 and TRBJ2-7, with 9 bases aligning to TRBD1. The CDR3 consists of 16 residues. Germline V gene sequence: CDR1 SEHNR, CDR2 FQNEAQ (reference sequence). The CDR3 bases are TGTTCCAGCAGCCCGCCTGGACAGGGGCCCTCCTACGAGCAGTACTTC. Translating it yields CSSSPPGQGPSYEQYF.

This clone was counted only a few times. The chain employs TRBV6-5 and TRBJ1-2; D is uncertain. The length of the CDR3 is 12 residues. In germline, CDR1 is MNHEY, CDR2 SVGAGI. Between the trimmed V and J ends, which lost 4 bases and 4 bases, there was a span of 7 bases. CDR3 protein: CASSSDTYGYTF. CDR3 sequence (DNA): TGTGCCAGCAGTTCCGACACCTATGGCTACACCTTC.

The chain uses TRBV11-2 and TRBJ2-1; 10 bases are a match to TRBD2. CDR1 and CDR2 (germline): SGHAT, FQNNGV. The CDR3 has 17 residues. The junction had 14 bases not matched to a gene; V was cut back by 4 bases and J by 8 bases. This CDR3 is CASSWRVGSGGLDEQFF. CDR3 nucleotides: TGTGCCAGCAGCTGGAGGGTCGGTAGCGGGGGGCTGGATGAGCAGTTCTTC.

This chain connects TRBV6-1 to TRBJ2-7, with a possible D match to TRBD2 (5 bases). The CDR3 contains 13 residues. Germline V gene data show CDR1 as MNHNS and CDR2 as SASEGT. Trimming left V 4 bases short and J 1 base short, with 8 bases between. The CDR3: CASSGRLSYEQYF. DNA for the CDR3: TGTGCCAGCAGTGGGCGACTATCCTACGAGCAGTACTTC.

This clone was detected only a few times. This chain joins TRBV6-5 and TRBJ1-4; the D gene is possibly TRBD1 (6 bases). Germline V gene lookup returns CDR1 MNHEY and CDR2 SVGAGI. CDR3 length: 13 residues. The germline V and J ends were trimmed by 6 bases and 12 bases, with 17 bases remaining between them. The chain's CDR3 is CASRAQGRGELFF. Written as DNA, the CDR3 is TGTGCCAGCAGGGCGCAGGGGCGGGGGGAACTGTTTTTT.

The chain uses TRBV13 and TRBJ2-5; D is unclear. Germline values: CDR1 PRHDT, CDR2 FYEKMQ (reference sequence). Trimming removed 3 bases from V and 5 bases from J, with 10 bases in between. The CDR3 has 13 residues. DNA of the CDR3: TGTGCCAGCAGCTTTGCAGTGGTTGAGACCCAGTACTTC. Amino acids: CASSFAVVETQYF. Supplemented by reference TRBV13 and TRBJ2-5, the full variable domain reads AAGVIQSPRHLIKEKRETATLKCYPIPRHDTVYWYQQGPGQDPQFLISFYEKMQSDKGSIPDRFSAQQFSDYHSELNMSSLELGDSALYFCASSFAVVETQYFGPGTRLLVL.